The 26 T cell receptor beta chains listed next were all sequenced from one sample in a study of beta chain features in type 1 diabetes. Investigators reverse transcribed all isolated RNA, so they sequenced expressed TCRB transcripts. Sequenced by immunoSEQ multiplex PCR; TCRdb stores in-frame clones only, minus some. The sample holds under 130,000 clones, roughly 28% seen once. The antigens these receptors bind are not known. Findings and caveats of the study: There was a moderate but significant shortening of TCRB CDR3s in all four CD4+ subsets of Type 1 diabetes patients.

Sequenced sample: central memory CD4+ T cells from blood. The origin of the receptors is a woman aged 18 to 35 with type 1 diabetes.

The chain links TRBV7-2 to TRBJ2-3; 14 bases align to TRBD2. Trimming took 5 bases from V and 4 from J; bases not matched to a gene: 5. Germline V gene sequence: CDR1 SGHTA, CDR2 FQGNSA. This CDR3 has 16 residues. The CDR3 nucleotides read TGTGCCAGCAGCACAGGGACTAGCGGGAGACCAGATACGCAGTATTTT. Protein product: CASSTGTSGRPDTQYF.

The chain has TRBV5-1 and TRBJ2-3; 7 bases are a match to TRBD2. V lost 0 bases, J lost 5 bases, and 9 bases stayed unmatched. The CDR3 has 16 amino acids. Germline values: CDR1 SGHRS, CDR2 YFSETQ. The CDR3 sequence: CASSLGGRAQLDTQYF. CDR3 in DNA: TGCGCCAGCAGCTTGGGTGGGAGGGCCCAACTAGATACGCAGTATTTT.

V usage is TRBV27 and J usage is TRBJ2-7; possibly TRBD2 for D (7 bases). The V gene's germline CDR1 is MNHEY and CDR2 SMNVEV (reference sequence). CDR3 length equals 14 residues. The V end was cut by 5 bases, the J end by 6 bases, with 17 bases between. CDR3 sequence (DNA): TGTGCCAGCAGTACACACAGGGAGGGCGGCGAGCAGTACTTC. This gives the protein CASSTHREGGEQYF.

The rearrangement links TRBV4-2 to TRBJ2-2; 11 bases are a match to TRBD2. This CDR3 is 15 amino acids long. Germline CDR1 is LGHNA and CDR2 is YNFKEQ. V was clipped by 4 bases and J by 6 bases; unmatched bases: 4. This CDR3 is CASSLVLAGAGELFF. The CDR3, as DNA: TGTGCCAGCAGCCTTGTACTAGCGGGAGCCGGGGAGCTGTTTTTT.

V is TRBV5-4 and J is TRBJ2-3; 7 positions match TRBD2. The CDR3 is made up of 17 amino acids. The junction had 9 bases not matched to a gene; V was cut back by 1 base and J by 1 base. Germline loops: CDR1 SGHNT, CDR2 YYREEE (reference sequence). The CDR3 DNA sequence: TGTGCCAGCAGCTTGTCCCTCTGGACTAGGGGCACAGATACGCAGTATTTT. Translation: CASSLSLWTRGTDTQYF.

The J gene is TRBJ2-5, the V gene TRBV5-1; TRBD2 matches 13 bases. In germline, CDR1 is SGHRS, CDR2 YFSETQ. The CDR3 loop spans 15 amino acids. The junction had 5 bases not matched to a gene; V was cut back by 5 bases and J by 4 bases. The DNA of the CDR3 is TGCGCCAGCAGTGAAAGGACTAGCGGGAGAGAGACCCAGTACTTC. Translating gives CASSERTSGRETQYF.

This chain joins TRBV7-2 and TRBJ2-7; TRBD1 aligns across 12 bases. CDR3 size: 16 residues. V shed 5 bases and J 5 bases; nucleotides not matched to a gene: 10. Germline assignment: CDR1 SGHTA and CDR2 FQGNSA. CDR3 bases: TGTGCCAGCAGCCGTAAAGGGACAGGGGGCTTCGACGAGCAGTACTTC. Its protein is CASSRKGTGGFDEQYF.

The V and J genes are TRBV2 and TRBJ1-1, with no clear D. Germline CDR1 reads SNHLY; CDR2 reads FYNNEI. This CDR3 has 15 amino acids. Trimming cost V 2 bases and J 1 base, with 11 bases left between them. The CDR3 region is CASSERPRPNTEAFF. Written as DNA, the CDR3 is TGTGCCAGCAGTGAACGTCCCAGGCCGAACACTGAAGCTTTCTTT.

V is TRBV15 and J is TRBJ1-2, with D perhaps TRBD1 (6 bases). The germline gives CDR1 LNHNV, CDR2 YYDKDF (reference sequence). This CDR3 is built from 16 residues. V dropped 3 bases and J dropped 3 bases, with 17 bases sitting between them. The CDR3 DNA sequence: TGTGCCACCAGCAGGTACTCTTCCAGGGGTTACTATGGCTACACCTTC. It encodes CATSRYSSRGYYGYTF.

V and J are TRBV6-6 and TRBJ1-1, with 7 nucleotides matching TRBD1. The CDR3 sequence is 13 residues long. The germline V gene has CDR1 MNHNY and CDR2 SVGAGI (reference sequence). V lost 6 bases, J lost 5 bases, and 6 bases stayed unmatched. The CDR3 protein is CASSLTGRTEAFF. The CDR3 DNA follows: TGTGCCAGCAGCTTGACAGGGAGGACTGAAGCTTTCTTT.

The CDR3 DNA reads TGTGCCAGCAGCTTGGATACTAGCGGGAGATCTGAGCAGTTCTTC. It codes for CASSLDTSGRSEQFF. The V and J genes are TRBV5-4 and TRBJ2-1; 11 bases fit TRBD2. V dropped 0 bases and J dropped 9; count of bases not matched to a gene: 5. Germline CDR1 reads SGHNT; CDR2 reads YYREEE (reference sequence). CDR3 size: 15 residues. Variable domain in full (rest from reference TRBV5-4 and TRBJ2-1): ETGVTQSPTHLIKTRGQQVTLRCSSQSGHNTVSWYQQALGQGPQFIFQYYREEENGRGNFPPRFSGLQFPNYSSELNVNALELDDSALYLCASSLDTSGRSEQFFGPGTRLTVL.

V gene TRBV7-2 combines with J gene TRBJ2-1; the match to TRBD2 covers 7 bases. The CDR3 has 16 residues. Germline V CDR1 and CDR2: SGHTA, FQGNSA. The V and J ends lost 5 bases and 0 bases, in that order; junction bases with no gene match: 7. The DNA for the CDR3 is TGTGCCAGCAGCGGCGGGACTACCATCTCCTACAATGAGCAGTTCTTC. It encodes CASSGGTTISYNEQFF.

This chain joins TRBV27 and TRBJ2-3; D might be TRBD2 (5 bases). The germline gives CDR1 MNHEY, CDR2 SMNVEV (reference sequence). Trimming left V 5 bases short and J 0 bases short, with 12 bases between. This CDR3 contains 15 residues. The CDR3 DNA follows: TGTGCCAGCAGTCCAAGACGGGGAAGCACAGATACGCAGTATTTT. It yields the protein CASSPRRGSTDTQYF.

This chain joins TRBV7-3 and TRBJ2-1, with TRBD2 matching over 7 bases. The CDR3 covers 18 residues. Germline V gives CDR1 SGHTA, CDR2 FQGTGA. The J segment lost 3 bases and the V segment lost 2 bases, leaving 13 bases of the junction unmatched. CDR3 sequence (DNA): TGTGCCAGCAGCTTAGGAGGCGGGAGTTCCCCCTACTACAATGAGCAGTTCTTC. It translates to CASSLGGGSSPYYNEQFF.

This clone was seen more than once but under ten times. The chain carries TRBV9 and TRBJ2-7; 10 bases line up with TRBD2. V was clipped by 0 bases and J by 3 bases; unmatched bases: 6. The germline V gene has CDR1 SGDLS and CDR2 YYNGEE. The CDR3 contains 16 residues. The CDR3 DNA reads as TGTGCCAGCAGCGTAGTCGGAACTAGCGGGATCTACGAGCAGTACTTC. It translates to CASSVVGTSGIYEQYF.

This chain links TRBV11-2 with TRBJ2-4; D gene unclear. Germline V gene data show CDR1 as SGHAT and CDR2 as FQNNGV. V shed 5 bases and J shed 0 bases, with 8 bases lying between them. This CDR3 has 14 amino acids. The CDR3 DNA is TGTGCCAGCAGCCTTAGACTAGCCAAAAACATTCAGTACTTC. This gives the protein CASSLRLAKNIQYF. Full variable domain (outside the CDR3, taken from reference TRBV11-2 and TRBJ2-4): EAGVAQSPRYKIIEKRQSVAFWCNPISGHATLYWYQQILGQGPKLLIQFQNNGVVDDSQLPKDRFSAERLKGVDSTLKIQPAKLEDSAVYLCASSLRLAKNIQYFGAGTRLSVL.

The rearrangement joins TRBV29-1 to TRBJ2-1; 9 nucleotides align to TRBD1. Germline CDR1 reads SQVTM; CDR2 reads ANQGSEA. The CDR3 is made up of 15 amino acids. The V gene end was trimmed by 5 bases and the J gene end by 8 bases; junction bases not matched to a gene: 13. The CDR3 loop reads CSVRLPWDRVDEQFF. In nucleotides, the CDR3 is TGCAGCGTTCGTCTTCCCTGGGACAGGGTCGATGAGCAGTTCTTC.

This clone was seen only a few times. The chain uses TRBV9 and TRBJ2-3, with 11 positions matching TRBD2. Germline lookup yields CDR1 SGDLS and CDR2 YYNGEE. This CDR3 region has 14 residues. V lost 4 bases and J lost 5; bases outside the gene matches: 3. CDR3 residues: CASSLGLAGDTQYF. CDR3 coding DNA: TGTGCCAGCAGCTTAGGACTAGCGGGAGATACGCAGTATTTT.

The rearrangement uses TRBV5-4 and TRBJ1-2, with no clear D. Germline CDR1 SGHNT, CDR2 YYREEE (reference sequence). CDR3 length: 15 residues. V lost 0 bases to trimming and J lost 4 bases, with 13 bases between them. This CDR3 reads CASSLGSTRVYGYTF. The DNA of the CDR3 is TGTGCCAGCAGCTTGGGTTCTACCCGAGTCTATGGCTACACCTTC.

The sample holds a few counts of this clone. This chain links TRBV29-1 with TRBJ2-1; D is unresolved. Trimming removed 5 bases from V and 7 bases from J, with 18 bases in between. Looked up from germline, CDR1 is SQVTM and CDR2 is ANQGSEA. The CDR3 has 14 residues. CDR3 bases: TGCAGCGTTCGAGACTCCGATTGGGTGAATGAGCAGTTCTTC. Protein sequence: CSVRDSDWVNEQFF.

This chain uses TRBV2 with TRBJ1-1; D is possibly TRBD1 (5 bases). CDR1 SNHLY and CDR2 FYNNEI come from the germline V gene. V gave up 7 bases and J gave up 5 bases, with 14 bases separating them. This CDR3 is 13 amino acids long. Written as DNA, the CDR3 is TGTGCCAGCACCCGGGACTCACGGACTGAAGCTTTCTTT. Translated, it gives CASTRDSRTEAFF. Complete variable domain (other parts from reference TRBV2 and TRBJ1-1): EPEVTQTPSHQVTQMGQEVILRCVPISNHLYFYWYRQILGQKVEFLVSFYNNEISEKSEIFDDQFSVERPDGSNFTLKIRSTKLEDSAMYFCASTRDSRTEAFFGQGTRLTVV.

In this sample, this clone turned up a few times. This sequence joins TRBV6-1 and TRBJ1-5; 8 nucleotides match TRBD1. CDR3 length: 14 amino acids. Trimming took 6 bases from V and 7 from J; bases not matched to a gene: 8. Germline CDR1 reads MNHNS; CDR2 reads SASEGT. The CDR3 region has the DNA TGTGCCAGCAGAAGGACAGGGTTGGGGCAGCCCCAGCATTTT. Translating it yields CASRRTGLGQPQHF.

This clone has a handful of counts. The genes are TRBV2 and TRBJ1-2, with D perhaps matching TRBD1 (6 bases). Trimming shortened V by 5 bases and J by 4 bases, and 8 bases separated the two germline ends. The CDR3 covers 12 residues. Germline CDR1 is SNHLY and CDR2 is FYNNEI. CDR3 nucleotide sequence: TGTGCCAGCAGTTCGGACAGCTATGGCTACACCTTC. Amino acid sequence: CASSSDSYGYTF.

V is TRBV9 and J is TRBJ2-2; 11 bases align to TRBD2. Germline values: CDR1 SGDLS, CDR2 YYNGEE. The junction had 6 bases not matched to a gene; V was cut back by 3 bases and J by 5 bases. The CDR3 is made up of 16 amino acids. The CDR3 DNA sequence: TGTGCCAGCAGCGCCGCCACTAGCGGGAGAACCGGGGAGCTGTTTTTT. Its protein product is CASSAATSGRTGELFF.

The chain combines TRBV18 with TRBJ2-1; weak D call: TRBD2 (6 bases). V gave up 6 bases and J gave up 0 bases, with 12 bases separating them. Looked up from germline, CDR1 is KGHSH and CDR2 is LQKENI. This CDR3 contains 15 residues. Written as DNA, the CDR3 is TGTGCCAGCTCGCCTAGCGTCGGCTCCTACAATGAGCAGTTCTTC. Protein sequence: CASSPSVGSYNEQFF.

This chain uses TRBV19 with TRBJ2-4, with 9 positions matching TRBD2. Germline-derived CDR1 and CDR2 are LNHDA and SQIVND (reference sequence). The CDR3 covers 16 residues. V was pared by 5 bases and J by 7 bases, with 12 bases of the junction left unmatched. The CDR3 region is CASSAPASGTLNIQYF. The CDR3 DNA follows: TGTGCCAGTAGTGCCCCGGCTAGCGGGACTCTGAACATTCAGTACTTC.